The present TCR beta chain was sequenced within a study of blood T cell repertoires in COVID-19. Study details: The analysed material was cDNA or gDNA that came from T cells, B-cell-depleted T cells, or PBMCs.

The table lists this clone with a few counts. Trimming shortened V by 0 bases and J by 0 bases, and 12 bases separated the two germline ends. The germline V gene encodes CDR1 SGHDT and CDR2 YYEEEE. CDR3 length equals 16 residues. In the original workflow: For nucleated cells, counts were estimated from reference gene primer amplification. Only in-frame clones appear in the TCRdb table, and some are missing; sequencing was by immunoSEQ multiplex PCR. From that table come the V and J calls and clone size; the DNA was used to work out D and trimming. The sample includes 100,000 or so clones, 85% to 90% of them seen just once.

This clonotype was sampled from an elderly woman with acute or convalescent COVID-19. The genes are TRBV5-6 and TRBJ2-5; weak D call: TRBD2 (6 bases). Specimen: peripheral blood. DNA for the CDR3: TGTGCCAGCAGCTTGGGCGGGAACGCGTACCAAGAGACCCAGTACTTC. Translation: CASSLGGNAYQETQYF.